The 24 T cell receptor beta chains reported below all come from one sample, sequenced in a study of radiation and T cells in renal cell carcinoma (dated by TCRdb to 2020 to 2021). Receptor amplification or capture employed the immunoSEQ multiplex PCR assay. Drawn from immuneACCESS, this table holds only the in-frame rearrangements with V and J called that TCRdb kept. Clones are partly lost; checked studies trace under half to an unresolved V gene and leave the rest unexplained. The sample includes 150,000 or so clones, with about nine tenths observed a single time. In total, the top ten clones hold about 4.3% of the sample. This sample's time point label indicates: baseline pretreatment blood. The treatment or condition label for this specimen denotes: 15 Gy SBRT to primary tumor, nephrectomy 4 weeks later. Sequencing was performed on blood, taken from a patient whose treatment included radiotherapy and nephrectomy. Source of these receptors: a woman in her sixties or seventies with renal cell carcinoma.

This clone was detected only a few times. J is TRBJ2-1 and V is TRBV5-1; D is perhaps TRBD2 (6 bases). The V and J ends lost 4 bases and 0 bases respectively, with 23 bases between them. The CDR3 contains 19 residues. In germline, CDR1 is SGHRS, CDR2 YFSETQ. CDR3: CASSLNPGIADPSYNEQFF. For the CDR3, the DNA is TGCGCCAGCAGCCTAAACCCAGGAATAGCGGATCCCTCCTACAATGAGCAGTTCTTC.

The chain has TRBV28 and TRBJ1-1; D not resolved. Trimming took off 5 bases at V and 1 base at J, with 8 bases between the two ends. Looked up from germline, CDR1 is MDHEN and CDR2 is SYDVKM. The CDR3 has 13 amino acids. CDR3 bases: TGTGCCAGCAGTACGGACGCGAACACTGAAGCTTTCTTT. This sequence encodes CASSTDANTEAFF.

The chain is built from TRBV19 and TRBJ2-7; 10 bases map to TRBD2. The V gene's germline CDR1 is LNHDA and CDR2 SQIVND (reference sequence). The CDR3 covers 14 residues. The ends lost 6 bases at V and 7 bases at J; junction bases unmatched: 9. CDR3 amino acids: CASSWTSGTREQYF. CDR3 sequence (DNA): TGTGCCAGTAGCTGGACTAGCGGAACCAGAGAGCAGTACTTC.

The V call is TRBV9, the J call TRBJ2-2; D gene uncertain. V was clipped by 1 base and J by 1 base, with 11 bases between them. The V gene's germline CDR1 is SGDLS and CDR2 YYNGEE. There are 16 residues in the CDR3. The CDR3 DNA reads TGTGCCAGCAGCGTACAGCCCACGCTGAACACCGGGGAGCTGTTTTTT. Protein product: CASSVQPTLNTGELFF.

J is TRBJ2-7 and V is TRBV18, with 7 bases matching TRBD2. CDR1 and CDR2 from the germline V gene are KGHSH and LQKENI. This CDR3 region has 15 residues. V dropped 4 bases and J dropped 2; count of bases not matched to a gene: 8. Here the CDR3 reads CASSRGPGRAYEQYF. CDR3 DNA: TGTGCCAGCTCACGGGGACCGGGGAGGGCCTACGAGCAGTACTTC.

The chain combines TRBV27 with TRBJ2-3; 11 positions agree with TRBD2. Germline lookup yields CDR1 MNHEY and CDR2 SMNVEV (reference sequence). This CDR3 is 16 amino acids long. The junction had 7 bases not matched to a gene; V was cut back by 2 bases and J by 6 bases. Written as DNA, the CDR3 is TGTGCCAGCAGTTTAGGTAGCGGGGGGGCGGTCGATACGCAGTATTTT. This translates into CASSLGSGGAVDTQYF.

As DNA, the CDR3 is TGTGCCACCAGCAGAGATCTCGGGACAGGGGGCGGAAAGCAGTACTTC. Translation gives CATSRDLGTGGGKQYF. The chain recombines TRBV15 with TRBJ2-7, with 12 bases fitting TRBD1. Per germline, CDR1 LNHNV and CDR2 YYDKDF (reference sequence). Trimming took 0 bases from V and 8 from J; bases not matched to a gene: 8. The CDR3 has 16 residues.

J is TRBJ1-5 and V is TRBV30, with TRBD1 identical over 9 bases. The trim removed 5 bases at V and 7 bases at J, leaving 9 bases unmatched. The length of the CDR3 is 14 residues. Germline V gene sequence: CDR1 GTSNPN, CDR2 SVGIG (reference sequence). As DNA, the CDR3 is TGTGCCTGGGGGGTACAGGGGGCTCGACAGCCCCAGCATTTT. Translating it yields CAWGVQGARQPQHF.

In regard to this clone: Distinct nucleotide sequences in the sample also encode this CDR3. The V call is TRBV19, the J call TRBJ1-3; no clear D. The CDR3 is 11 amino acids. V lost 5 bases, J lost 4 bases, and 3 bases lay in between. CDR1 is LNHDA, CDR2 SQIVND, per germline (reference sequence). CDR3 loop: CASSFGNTIYF. The CDR3 DNA follows: TGTGCCAGTAGTTTCGGAAACACCATATATTTT.

This clone was recorded once. The chain joins TRBV10-3 to TRBJ1-1; 10 bases match TRBD1. CDR3 length: 14 residues. V shed 4 bases, J shed 9 bases, and the junction held 8 bases outside the gene matches. CDR1 is ENHRY, CDR2 SYGVKD, per germline. The CDR3 nucleotides are TGTGCCATCAGTGGGCCGGGACAGGGGCTACAAGCTTTCTTT. The encoded protein is CAISGPGQGLQAFF.

V is TRBV5-4 and J is TRBJ2-3, with no clear D. Deletions cut 0 bases from V and 5 bases from J, with 13 bases between. Germline CDR1 SGHNT, CDR2 YYREEE (reference sequence). The CDR3 covers 15 residues. CDR3 region: CASSLDPLSEDTQYF. For the CDR3, the DNA is TGTGCCAGCAGCTTGGACCCCCTGTCGGAAGATACGCAGTATTTT.

The CDR3 sequence is CASSFGTSGDTDTQYF. The CDR3 nucleotides are TGTGCCAGCAGCTTCGGGACTAGCGGGGACACAGATACGCAGTATTTT. V and J are TRBV4-2 and TRBJ2-3; 13 bases match TRBD2. With 5 bases clipped from V and 2 bases from J, the junction kept 4 bases outside the gene matches. CDR1 and CDR2 from the germline V gene are LGHNA and YNFKEQ. This CDR3 comprises 16 residues.

This clone has just one count. The V and J genes are TRBV2 and TRBJ2-5; D unclear. The V end was cut by 3 bases, the J end by 5 bases, with 13 bases between. The CDR3 is 14 residues long. Per germline, CDR1 SNHLY and CDR2 FYNNEI. The CDR3 nucleotides read TGTGCCAGCAGTGAGGTGGGCATTAGGGAGACCCAGTACTTC. Translated, it gives CASSEVGIRETQYF.

V and J are TRBV6-6 and TRBJ1-1, with TRBD1 as a possible D gene (5 bases). Germline V gives CDR1 MNHNY, CDR2 SVGAGI (reference sequence). The V gene lost 4 bases and the J gene lost 7 bases, with 13 bases spanning the gap. The CDR3 runs 13 residues. CDR3 DNA: TGTGCCAGCAGTTCGGGGCGACCCCTTGAAGCTTTCTTT. Protein: CASSSGRPLEAFF.

The rearrangement joins TRBV28 to TRBJ1-1, with D maybe TRBD1 (5 bases). Germline CDR1 MDHEN, CDR2 SYDVKM. The CDR3 consists of 14 residues. Trimming shortened V by 5 bases and J by 4 bases, and 14 bases separated the two germline ends. In DNA, the CDR3 is TGTGCCAGCAGTCCCTATTGGGGGGGCACTGAAGCTTTCTTT. It encodes CASSPYWGGTEAFF. The full variable domain, its missing parts supplied by reference TRBV28 and TRBJ1-1, is DVKVTQSSRYLVKRTGEKVFLECVQDMDHENMFWYRQDPGLGLRLIYFSYDVKMKEKGDIPEGYSVSREKKERFSLILESASTNQTSMYLCASSPYWGGTEAFFGQGTRLTVV.

This chain links TRBV7-9 with TRBJ2-2; tentatively, D is TRBD1 or TRBD2 (6 bases each). Trimming took off 1 base at V and 3 bases at J, with 12 bases between the two ends. CDR1 SEHNR and CDR2 FQNEAQ come from the germline V gene (reference sequence). CDR3 length: 16 amino acids. The CDR3 is CASSLGTGAHTGELFF. CDR3 in DNA: TGTGCCAGCAGCTTAGGAACGGGGGCCCACACCGGGGAGCTGTTTTTT.

The chain employs TRBV4-3 and TRBJ2-3; D uncertain. The germline CDR1 and CDR2 sequences are LGHNA and YSLEER. There are 14 residues in the CDR3. V was cut by 0 bases and J by 2 bases, with 6 bases left in between. This CDR3 is CASSQDPSTDTQYF. CDR3 in DNA: TGCGCCAGCAGCCAAGATCCCTCCACAGATACGCAGTATTTT.

The rearrangement joins TRBV5-1 to TRBJ2-2; 7 bases map to TRBD2. Germline CDR1 SGHRS, CDR2 YFSETQ. The V and J ends lost 4 bases and 5 bases, in that order; junction bases with no gene match: 2. The CDR3 is 13 amino acids. CDR3 in DNA: TGCGCCAGCAGCCCGGGGGGTACCGGGGAGCTGTTTTTT. It specifies CASSPGGTGELFF.

This chain uses TRBV19 with TRBJ1-1; D gene uncertain. Germline V gene lookup returns CDR1 LNHDA and CDR2 SQIVND (reference sequence). There are 14 residues in the CDR3. The V end was cut by 4 bases, the J end by 7 bases, with 16 bases between. This chain's CDR3 is CASSTTAYPYEAFF. For the CDR3, the DNA is TGTGCCAGTAGTACCACAGCTTATCCCTATGAAGCTTTCTTT.

The V and J genes are TRBV4-1 and TRBJ2-3, with D unclear. Germline CDR1 is MGHRA and CDR2 is YSYEKL. V lost 0 bases to trimming and J lost 0 bases, with 7 bases between them. The CDR3 extends over 15 amino acids. The chain's CDR3 is CASSQEELSTDTQYF. The CDR3 DNA follows: TGCGCCAGCAGCCAAGAGGAGCTCAGCACAGATACGCAGTATTTT.

V gene TRBV15 combines with J gene TRBJ2-3; 8 nucleotides line up with TRBD1. Trimming at V came to 5 bases and at J to 4 bases, leaving 8 bases not matched to a gene. The CDR3 extends over 15 amino acids. Germline assignment: CDR1 LNHNV and CDR2 YYDKDF (reference sequence). The CDR3 loop reads CATSRRQGTSDTQYF. DNA of the CDR3: TGTGCCACCAGCCGGAGACAGGGGACCTCAGATACGCAGTATTTT.

The rearrangement uses TRBV19 and TRBJ1-1; 9 bases align to TRBD1. CDR1 is LNHDA and CDR2 is SQIVND in the germline V gene (reference sequence). This CDR3 has 14 residues. J was trimmed by 5 bases and V by 6 bases; bases with no gene match: 7. The CDR3 region has the DNA TGTGCCAGTAGGAAGACAGGGGGGGGTACTGAAGCTTTCTTT. Amino acids: CASRKTGGGTEAFF.

V is TRBV30 and J is TRBJ1-5; D is unclear. The CDR3 consists of 13 residues. The germline V gene has CDR1 GTSNPN and CDR2 SVGIG (reference sequence). Between the trimmed V and J ends, which lost 3 bases and 5 bases, there was a span of 11 bases. The CDR3 here is CAWSPDIDQPQHF. The CDR3 DNA follows: TGTGCCTGGAGCCCCGACATAGATCAGCCCCAGCATTTT.

The chain joins TRBV19 to TRBJ2-5, with TRBD1 as a possible D gene (6 bases). Deletions cut 4 bases from V and 4 bases from J, with 16 bases between. This CDR3 has 15 amino acids. Germline V gives CDR1 LNHDA, CDR2 SQIVND (reference sequence). The CDR3 spells CASSSPRTATETQYF. The CDR3 DNA reads TGTGCCAGTAGTAGCCCTCGGACAGCCACAGAGACCCAGTACTTC.